The clone carrying this T cell receptor beta chain appeared a single time. The ends were cut back, 6 bases at V and 2 bases at J, with 11 bases in the middle. The germline CDR1 and CDR2 sequences are LNHDA and SQIVND (reference sequence). The CDR3 extends over 14 amino acids. Original processing methods: Reference gene primer amplification gave nucleated cell count estimates. Assay used: immunoSEQ multiplex PCR; TCRdb lists only in-frame clones, some missing. The V and J calls and clone size come from that table; D and trimming were worked out from the DNA. The repertoire has roughly 62,000 clones, about nine tenths of them found once; the top ten carry around 10%. These data are taken from a study of blood T cell repertoires in COVID-19. Across the whole study: The origin of the acute and convalescent COVID-19 samples was the United States, Italy and Spain.

The sequence was collected from a human donor with acute or convalescent COVID-19. The donor label of this sample is uncertain. This chain links TRBV19 with TRBJ1-5; maybe TRBD1 (6 bases). The material sequenced was peripheral blood. CDR3: CASSLQGGNQPQHF. The CDR3 DNA is TGTGCCAGTAGCCTACAGGGCGGCAATCAGCCCCAGCATTTT.